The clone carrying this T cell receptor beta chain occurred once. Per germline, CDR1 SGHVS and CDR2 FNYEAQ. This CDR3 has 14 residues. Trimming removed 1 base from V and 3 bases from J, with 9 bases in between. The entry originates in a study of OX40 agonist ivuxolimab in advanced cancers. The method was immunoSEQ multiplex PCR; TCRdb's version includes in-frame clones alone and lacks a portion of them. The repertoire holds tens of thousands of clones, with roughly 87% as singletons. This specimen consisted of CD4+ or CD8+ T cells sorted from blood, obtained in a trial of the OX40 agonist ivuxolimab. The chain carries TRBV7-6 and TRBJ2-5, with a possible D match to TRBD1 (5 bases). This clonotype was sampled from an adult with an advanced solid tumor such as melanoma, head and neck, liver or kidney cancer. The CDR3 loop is CASSLGGAKETQYF. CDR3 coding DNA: TGTGCCAGCAGCTTAGGGGGCGCGAAAGAGACCCAGTACTTC.